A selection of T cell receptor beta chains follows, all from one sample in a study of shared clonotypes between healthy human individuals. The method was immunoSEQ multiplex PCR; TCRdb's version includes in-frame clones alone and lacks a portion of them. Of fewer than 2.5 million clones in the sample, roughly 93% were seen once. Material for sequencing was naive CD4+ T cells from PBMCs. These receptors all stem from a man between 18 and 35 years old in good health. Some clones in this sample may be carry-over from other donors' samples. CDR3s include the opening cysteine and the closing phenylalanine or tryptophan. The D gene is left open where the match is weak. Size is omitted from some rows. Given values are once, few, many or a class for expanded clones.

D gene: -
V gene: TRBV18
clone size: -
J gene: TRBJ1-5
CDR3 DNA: TGTGCCAGCTCCCCTGGCAGCAATCAGCCCCAGCATTTT
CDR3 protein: CASSPGSNQPQHF

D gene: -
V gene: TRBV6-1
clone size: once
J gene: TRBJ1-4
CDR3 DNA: TGTGCCAGCACGAGGGCGGCGGGTGAAAAACTGTTTTTT
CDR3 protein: CASTRAAGEKLFF

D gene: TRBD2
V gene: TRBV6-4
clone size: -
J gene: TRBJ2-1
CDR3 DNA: TGTGCCAGCAGTGACCCCCGGACTAGCTGTTCCCCGCACAATGAGCAGTTCTTC
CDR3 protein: CASSDPRTSCSPHNEQFF

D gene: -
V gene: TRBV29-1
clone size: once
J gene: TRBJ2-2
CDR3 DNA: TGCAGCGTTGAAGTCGTGAGGGAGAGCGGGGAGCTGTTTTTT
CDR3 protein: CSVEVVRESGELFF

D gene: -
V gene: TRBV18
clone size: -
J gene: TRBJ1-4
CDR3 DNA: TGTGCCAGCTCACCCACAGCCTTAGCGGATGAAAAACTGTTTTTT
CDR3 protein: CASSPTALADEKLFF

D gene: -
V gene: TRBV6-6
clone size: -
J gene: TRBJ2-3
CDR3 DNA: TGTGCCAGCAGTCTCGGGGGGCGCACAGATACGCAGTATTTT
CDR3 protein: CASSLGGRTDTQYF

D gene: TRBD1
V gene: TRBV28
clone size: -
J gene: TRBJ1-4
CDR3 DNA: TGTGCCAGCAGTTTTGGGACAGGGCTCCTGGGTAATGAAAAACTGTTTTTT
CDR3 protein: CASSFGTGLLGNEKLFF

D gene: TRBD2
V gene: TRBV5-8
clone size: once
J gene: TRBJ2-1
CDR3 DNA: TGTGCCAGCAGCACCGTCCGGGGTCTGGGACTAGCGGGAGGTTACAATGAGCAGTTCTTC
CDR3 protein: CASSTVRGLGLAGGYNEQFF

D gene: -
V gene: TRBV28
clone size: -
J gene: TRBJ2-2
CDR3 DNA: TGTGCCAGCAATCAGGGGAGCGGGTCGGGGGAGCTGTTTTTT
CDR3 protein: CASNQGSGSGELFF

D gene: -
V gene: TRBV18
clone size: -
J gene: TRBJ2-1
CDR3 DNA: TGTGCCAGCTCACCGGGCGGCATCTATGAGCAGTTCTTC
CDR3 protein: CASSPGGIYEQFF

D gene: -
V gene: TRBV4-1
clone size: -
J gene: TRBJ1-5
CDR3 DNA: TGCGCCAGCAGCCTAAAACGGACAGAGGGGGGCTATAGCAATCAGCCCCAGCATTTT
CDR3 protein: CASSLKRTEGGYSNQPQHF

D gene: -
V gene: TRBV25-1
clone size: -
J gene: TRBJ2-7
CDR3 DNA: TGTGCCAGCAGCACTTCCTACGAGCAGTACTTC
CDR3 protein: CASSTSYEQYF

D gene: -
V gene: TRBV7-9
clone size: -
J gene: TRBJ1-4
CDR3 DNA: TGTGCCAGCAGCTTACAGGGGAGGTTGGCTAATGAAAAACTGTTTTTT
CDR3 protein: CASSLQGRLANEKLFF

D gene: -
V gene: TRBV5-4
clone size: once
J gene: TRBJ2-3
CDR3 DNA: TGTGCCAGCAGCTCCGCTCTTAGCACAGATACGCAGTATTTT
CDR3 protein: CASSSALSTDTQYF

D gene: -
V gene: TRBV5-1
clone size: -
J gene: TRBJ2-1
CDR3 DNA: TGCGCCAGCAGCTTGGAGAGTTACAATGAGCAGTTCTTC
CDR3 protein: CASSLESYNEQFF

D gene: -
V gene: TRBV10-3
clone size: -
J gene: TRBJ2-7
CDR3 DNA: TGTGCCACCGGTGCCAGGGGTACGAGCTCCTACGAGCAGTACTTC
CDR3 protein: CATGARGTSSYEQYF

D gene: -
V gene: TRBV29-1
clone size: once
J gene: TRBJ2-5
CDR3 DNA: TGCAGCGTTGTTGCCGGGCCACAAGAGACCCAGTACTTC
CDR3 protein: CSVVAGPQETQYF

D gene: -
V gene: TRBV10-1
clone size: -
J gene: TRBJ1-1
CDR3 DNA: TGCGCCAGCAGAGCAAACACTGAAGCTTTCTTT
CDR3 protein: CASRANTEAFF

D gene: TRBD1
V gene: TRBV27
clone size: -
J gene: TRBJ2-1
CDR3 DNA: TGTGCCAGCAGGGGGGTAGGACAGGGACCAAATGAGCAGTTCTTC
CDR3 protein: CASRGVGQGPNEQFF

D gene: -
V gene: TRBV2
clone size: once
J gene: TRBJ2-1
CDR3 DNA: TGTGCCAGCAGTCCGAAGAATGAGCAGTTCTTC
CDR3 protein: CASSPKNEQFF

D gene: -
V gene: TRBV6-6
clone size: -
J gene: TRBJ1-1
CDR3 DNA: TGTGCCAGCAGATACCCGAACACTGAAGCTTTCTTT
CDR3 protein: CASRYPNTEAFF

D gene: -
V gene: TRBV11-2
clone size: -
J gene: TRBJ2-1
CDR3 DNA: TGTGCCAGCAGCTTAAAGTGGGATGGCAGGGAATCGAATGAGCAGTTCTTC
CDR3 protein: CASSLKWDGRESNEQFF

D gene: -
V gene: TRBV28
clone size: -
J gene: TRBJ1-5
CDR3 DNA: TGTGCCAGCTTAGGTTTTGGCAATCAGCCCCAGCATTTT
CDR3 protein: CASLGFGNQPQHF

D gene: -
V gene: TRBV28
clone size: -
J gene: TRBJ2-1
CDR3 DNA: TGTGCCAGCAGTTTAGGTGCGGAGGGGAACTACAATGAGCAGTTCTTC
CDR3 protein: CASSLGAEGNYNEQFF

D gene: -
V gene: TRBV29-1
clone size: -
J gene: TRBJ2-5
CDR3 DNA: TGCAGCGTTGAAGATACGGGGTACCAAGAGACCCAGTACTTC
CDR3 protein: CSVEDTGYQETQYF

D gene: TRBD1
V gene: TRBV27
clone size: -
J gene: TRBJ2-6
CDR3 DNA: TGTGCCAGCAGTTTATTAGGACAGGCCCGGGCCAACGTCCTGACTTTC
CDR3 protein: CASSLLGQARANVLTF

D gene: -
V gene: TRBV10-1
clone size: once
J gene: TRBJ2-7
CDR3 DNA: TGCGCCAGCAGCCGGGCCCTAGGGGAGCAGTACTTC
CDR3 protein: CASSRALGEQYF

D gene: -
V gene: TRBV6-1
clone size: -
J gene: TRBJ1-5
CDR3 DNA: TGTGCCAGCAGCGTGAACGTGGGGGGTAATCAGCCCCAGCATTTT
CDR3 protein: CASSVNVGGNQPQHF

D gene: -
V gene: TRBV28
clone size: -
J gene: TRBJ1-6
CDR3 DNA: TGTGCCAGCAGTTTAGTCGGGGGCCTGGGGTCACCCCTCCACTTT
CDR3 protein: CASSLVGGLGSPLHF

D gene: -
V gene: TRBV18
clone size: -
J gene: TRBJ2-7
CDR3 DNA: TGTGCCAGCTCACCAGGACAAGGGTCCTACGAGCAGTACTTC
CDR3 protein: CASSPGQGSYEQYF

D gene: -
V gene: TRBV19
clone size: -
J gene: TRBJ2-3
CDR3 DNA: TGTGCCAGTAGTATAGATATCCTGGGCGCAGATACGCAGTATTTT
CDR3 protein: CASSIDILGADTQYF

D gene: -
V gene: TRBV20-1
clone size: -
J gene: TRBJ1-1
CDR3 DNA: TGCAGTGCTAGTTACAGCCCAGAAGCTTTCTTT
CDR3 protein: CSASYSPEAFF

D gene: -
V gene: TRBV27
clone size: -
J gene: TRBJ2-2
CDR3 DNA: TGTGCCAGCAGATGGAGCTCCACCGGGGAGCTGTTTTTT
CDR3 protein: CASRWSSTGELFF

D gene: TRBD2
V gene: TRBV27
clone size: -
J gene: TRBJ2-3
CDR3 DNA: TGTGCCAGCAGTTCACCAGCGGGAACCACAGATACGCAGTATTTT
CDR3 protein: CASSSPAGTTDTQYF

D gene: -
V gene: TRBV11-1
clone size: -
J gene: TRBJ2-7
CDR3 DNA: TGTGCCAGCACCCAGGCGTTGAGCGGAGCCCTCCTCAAGGAGCAGTACTTC
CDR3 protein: CASTQALSGALLKEQYF

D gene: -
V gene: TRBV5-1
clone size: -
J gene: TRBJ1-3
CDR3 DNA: TGCGCCAGCAGCTTGTGGGGCGCTGGAAACACCATATATTTT
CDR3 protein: CASSLWGAGNTIYF

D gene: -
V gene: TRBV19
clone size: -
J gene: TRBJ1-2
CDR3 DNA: TGTGCCAGTAGTATAGTGTCAGCATATGGCTACACCTTC
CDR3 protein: CASSIVSAYGYTF

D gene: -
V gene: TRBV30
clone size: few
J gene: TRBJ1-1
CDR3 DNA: TGTGCCTGGAGTGTTGGGGGTGCACAAGCTTTCTTT
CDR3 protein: CAWSVGGAQAFF

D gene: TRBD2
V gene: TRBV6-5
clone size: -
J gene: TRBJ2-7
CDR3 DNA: TGTGCCAGCAGCTTACTAGCGGGATCCGAGCAGTACTTC
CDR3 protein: CASSLLAGSEQYF

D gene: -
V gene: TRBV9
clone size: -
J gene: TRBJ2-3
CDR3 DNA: TGTGCCAGCAGCGCCCTCGGGGGTCTAGCTTTCGATACGCAGTATTTT
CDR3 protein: CASSALGGLAFDTQYF

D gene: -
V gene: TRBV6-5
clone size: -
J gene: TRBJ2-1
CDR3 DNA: TGTGCCAGCAGCCGCGACAGCTACAATGAGCAGTTCTTC
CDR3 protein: CASSRDSYNEQFF

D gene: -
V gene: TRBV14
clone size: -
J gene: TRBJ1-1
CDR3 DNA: TGTGCCAGCAGCCAATTAGGCGGATGGAGGACTGAAGCTTTCTTT
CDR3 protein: CASSQLGGWRTEAFF

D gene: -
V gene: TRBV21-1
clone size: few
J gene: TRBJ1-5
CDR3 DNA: TGTGCCAGTCAACGGTTTCGTCAGCCCCAGCATTTT
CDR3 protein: CASQRFRQPQHF

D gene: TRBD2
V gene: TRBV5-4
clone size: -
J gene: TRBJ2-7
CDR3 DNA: TGTGCCAGCAACTCCTTACACAGCGGGACTTCCTACGAGCAGTACTTC
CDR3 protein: CASNSLHSGTSYEQYF

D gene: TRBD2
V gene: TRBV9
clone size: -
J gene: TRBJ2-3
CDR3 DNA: TGTGCCAGCAGCCCGGGACTAGCGGGCACAGATACGCAGTATTTT
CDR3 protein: CASSPGLAGTDTQYF

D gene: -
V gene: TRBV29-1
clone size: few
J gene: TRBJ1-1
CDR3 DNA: TGCAGCGTTGAAAAAGGGAGCGCCCCTGAAGCTTTCTTT
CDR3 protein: CSVEKGSAPEAFF

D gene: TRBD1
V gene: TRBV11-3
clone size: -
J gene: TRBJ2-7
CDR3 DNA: TGTGCCAGCAGCTCAACAGGGGGCCTCTCCTACGAGCAGTACTTC
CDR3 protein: CASSSTGGLSYEQYF

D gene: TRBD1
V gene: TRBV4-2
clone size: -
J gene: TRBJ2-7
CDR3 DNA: TGTGCCAGCAGCCCCGAAGGACAGGGCAGGATTATTGAGCAGTACTTC
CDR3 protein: CASSPEGQGRIIEQYF

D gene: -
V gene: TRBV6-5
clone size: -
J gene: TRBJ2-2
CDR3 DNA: TGTGCCAGCAGTTACCGGGGGACCGGGGAGCTGTTTTTT
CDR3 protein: CASSYRGTGELFF

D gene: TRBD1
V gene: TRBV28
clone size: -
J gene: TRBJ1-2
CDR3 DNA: TGTGCCAGCAGTTTCCGAACCCCGACAGGGGAGAGCTATGGCTACACCTTC
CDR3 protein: CASSFRTPTGESYGYTF

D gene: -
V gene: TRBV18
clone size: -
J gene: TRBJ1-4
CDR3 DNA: TGTGCCAGCTCGCCGGCGGTAGGGCAGGAGCGAAAACTGTTTTTT
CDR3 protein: CASSPAVGQERKLFF

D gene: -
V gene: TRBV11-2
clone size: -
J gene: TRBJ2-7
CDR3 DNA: TGTGCCAGCAGCTTATTTGGGCAGGGTTTCTACGAGCAGTACTTC
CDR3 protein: CASSLFGQGFYEQYF

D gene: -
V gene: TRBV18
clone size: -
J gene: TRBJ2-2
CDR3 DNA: TGTGCCAGCTCTCAACTCTCGGGACTGTCGGCGGTGAACACCGGGGAGCTGTTTTTT
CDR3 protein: CASSQLSGLSAVNTGELFF

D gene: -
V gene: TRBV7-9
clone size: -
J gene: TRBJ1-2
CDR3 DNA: TGTGCCAGCAGCTTAGCCTTGGGCAATGGCTACACCTTC
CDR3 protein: CASSLALGNGYTF